Below, one T cell receptor beta chain is given with its context. Its antigen is not yet known. Being one base from a much bigger clone, this may be a read error. TCRbeta-specific cDNA was reverse-transcribed from 500 ng total RNA using a constant-region primer and ProtoScript II reverse transcriptase. The TCRbeta libraries were prepared through three rounds of nested multiplex PCR following a slightly modified ARM-PCR procedure. Each of the first two PCR rounds ran for approximately 10 cycles using multiplex TRBV1-TRBV30 forward primers together with a Cbeta reverse primer. A final 25-cycle PCR with Deep VentR polymerase added sample barcodes and Illumina adapters. Before sequencing, amplicons of 200-500 bp were purified from gel using a QIAquick gel extraction kit. An Illumina HiSeq 2500 was used to sequence the TCRbeta amplicons with 250-bp paired-end reads. As for the authors' bioinformatics: Quality trimming of reads was performed with Trimmomatic v0.33, and paired reads were merged with FLASH v1.2.11 so that full CDR3 sequences could be recovered. MiGEC v1.2.1b assigned V, D and J germline segments to the rearranged TCRbeta sequences. Clonotype statistics and Shannon-Wiener diversity indices were calculated with VDJtools v1.0.0. Except for diversity analysis, only each sample's 250 most abundant clonotypes were used in subsequent analyses to reduce sampling bias. TCRdb trimmed the raw reads at Q25, called clones with MiXCR and kept productive beta chains. Records with the same CDR3 protein are collapsed into one entry carrying the most frequent genes and DNA. The V and J calls were not made by the authors but by TCRdb's processing. The sample includes 20,000 to 25,000 distinct CDR3 sequences, with approximately 70% observed a single time. Together, the top ten hold approximately 41% of the sample.

This sample stems from a study of tumor-infiltrating lymphocytes in primary liver carcinoma (dated by TCRdb to about 2017). Notes on the research overall: Of the five patients (three men and two women, aged 30 to 69 years), four had hepatocellular carcinoma and one had combined HCC and intrahepatic cholangiocarcinoma. The five patients had tumors staged T1-T3 N0M0, with maximum diameters ranging from roughly 4.2 to 11 cm. Each sample produced roughly 3.5 to 7.13 million productive TCRbeta reads, and read depth showed no significant difference between tissue types. The study combined TCRbeta repertoire sequencing, expression microarrays and whole-exome sequencing across five regions of each liver tumor, with adjacent normal tissue and blood. The 20 to 30 tumor region samples were profiled with Agilent mRNA microarrays so that TCRbeta repertoire diversity could be related to the local molecular phenotype. High reproducibility was observed for the technical replicate repertoires, with mean shared-clone rates roughly 0.87 and correlation coefficients above 0.95. A total of 35 specimens from 5 patients, comprising 25 or so tumor regions, 5 adjacent noncancerous liver tissues and 5 peripheral blood samples, were covered by TCRbeta repertoire sequencing. Overall study results and their limits: Only about 7.5-25% of top clones were found in all five regions of a tumor, suggesting spatial heterogeneity of tumor-infiltrating T cells. Bulk unsorted samples precluded comparing CD4+ and CD8+ T cell repertoires. Repertoire overlap was higher between tumor regions (mean roughly 35%) than tumor-adjacent (approximately 17%) or tumor-blood (about 14%) pairs, consistent with antigen-driven expansion. Only the TCR beta chain was sequenced, so true repertoire diversity is likely underestimated because unpaired alpha chains were not captured. With just a few patients in the study, the authors point out that the findings should be validated in a larger study. Compared with blood, tumors had a significantly larger share of the repertoire taken up by the top 250 clones (p = 0.039).

For CDR1 and CDR2, the germline V gene lists SGHNT and YENEEA. The CDR3 starts with the cysteine, ends with the phenylalanine, and has 15 residues. The only DNA kept is the CDR3, 45 bases in frame from the first base. Total RNA and DNA were co-extracted from around 18-30 mg of bulk tissue with the AllPrep DNA/RNA mini kit, without cell sorting. A handful of patients with histopathologically diagnosed primary liver carcinoma underwent surgical resection in China between November 2015 and 2016. At the time of sampling, the patients had chronic HBV infection and had not received any treatment. Five spatially separated regions were sampled from each tumor: the superior, inferior, left-lateral and right-lateral poles, plus the tumor centre. According to histology, viable tumor cells made up more than 85% of every tumor sample. Pieces of fresh tumor and adjacent tissue were cut in half, with one half kept in RNAlater at -80 degrees C and the other half sent for histology.

What was sequenced was liver tumor tissue from sampling region 1. The meaning of the sample's cell subset or site label: tumor region T1, superior pole. The clonotype originates from a man aged 35 to 55 with primary liver carcinoma and hepatitis B virus infection. The chain is assembled from TRBV11-3 and TRBJ2-1; 7 nucleotides in the junction match TRBD2. In nucleotides, the sequence is TGTGCCAGCGGCGCCAGGACTAGAGAGATTAATGAGCGGTTCTTC. This codes for CASGARTREINERFF.